The 13 T cell receptor beta chains below come from one sample, sequenced in a study of beta chain features in type 1 diabetes. The whole isolated RNA underwent reverse transcription, so sequencing captured expressed TCRB transcripts. Data came from immunoSEQ multiplex PCR; TCRdb stores just in-frame clones and leaves some out. The repertoire holds about 400,000 clones, with roughly 12% as singletons. Sequenced material: naive CD4+ T cells from blood. All receptors come from a young man in good health.

This clone was counted between two and nine times. This sequence joins TRBV6-5 and TRBJ1-1; D is unresolved. Trimming took off 6 bases at V and 2 bases at J, with 10 bases between the two ends. Germline V CDR1 and CDR2: MNHEY, SVGAGI. This CDR3 region has 13 residues. The DNA for the CDR3 is TGTGCCAGCAGCCGGGTCTTTAACACTGAAGCTTTCTTT. Protein product: CASSRVFNTEAFF.

A remark on this clone: The sample contains more than one DNA sequence encoding this CDR3. The rearrangement uses TRBV30 and TRBJ2-7; D gene uncertain. In germline, CDR1 is GTSNPN, CDR2 SVGIG (reference sequence). Trimming stripped 5 bases from V and 3 bases from J, with 8 bases between. The CDR3 runs to 11 residues. Here the CDR3 DNA reads TGTGCCTGGGGGCAAAACTACGAGCAGTACTTC. This translates into CAWGQNYEQYF.

This clone turned up a few times. The chain recombines TRBV14 with TRBJ1-3; D remains unclear. The CDR3 is made up of 14 amino acids. Germline-derived CDR1 and CDR2 are SGHDN and FVKESK. Trimming removed 0 bases from V and 0 bases from J, with 3 bases in between. This CDR3 reads CASSQEASGNTIYF. The CDR3 DNA reads as TGTGCCAGCAGCCAAGAGGCCTCTGGAAACACCATATATTTT.

On this clone itself: Other DNA sequences in the sample encode the same CDR3. This sequence joins TRBV7-3 and TRBJ2-3, with 8 positions matching TRBD2. This CDR3 region has 15 residues. Per germline, CDR1 SGHTA and CDR2 FQGTGA. Losses at the gene ends were 2 bases for V and 1 base for J; bases not matched to a gene: 2. As DNA, the CDR3 is TGTGCCAGCAGCTTAGGACTAGCAGGCACAGATACGCAGTATTTT. Translation: CASSLGLAGTDTQYF.

In its sample, this clone was seen a few times. CDR3 in DNA: TGTGCCAGCACCGCTACCCCTCCTAATCCCTACAATGAGCAGTTCTTC. Encoded protein: CASTATPPNPYNEQFF. This chain uses TRBV7-3 with TRBJ2-1, with unresolved D. Germline CDR1 SGHTA, CDR2 FQGTGA. This CDR3 is 16 amino acids long. The V gene lost 7 bases and the J gene lost 2 bases, with 18 bases spanning the gap.

V is TRBV28 and J is TRBJ2-1; 10 bases align to TRBD2. V shed 6 bases and J 5 bases; nucleotides not matched to a gene: 7. The CDR3 sequence is 15 residues long. Germline CDR1 reads MDHEN; CDR2 reads SYDVKM. CDR3 nucleotides: TGTGCCAGCAGCGTCCCCGGGACTAGCGACAATGAGCAGTTCTTC. Encoded protein: CASSVPGTSDNEQFF. Based on the CDR3 plus reference TRBV28 and TRBJ2-1, the full variable domain is DVKVTQSSRYLVKRTGEKVFLECVQDMDHENMFWYRQDPGLGLRLIYFSYDVKMKEKGDIPEGYSVSREKKERFSLILESASTNQTSMYLCASSVPGTSDNEQFFGPGTRLTVL.

This clone was detected only a few times. This chain joins TRBV6-6 and TRBJ2-7; TRBD1 might be the D (6 bases). V shed 7 bases and J shed 1 base, with 20 bases lying between them. Germline CDR1 reads MNHNY; CDR2 reads SVGAGI (reference sequence). This CDR3 contains 16 residues. This chain's CDR3 is CASTANARGWSYEQYF. CDR3 in DNA: TGTGCCAGCACCGCCAATGCCAGGGGCTGGTCCTACGAGCAGTACTTC.

Only a few counts were recorded for this clone. CDR3 DNA sequence: TGTGCCTGGAGTGTACCCCCGAGCTCCTACAATGAGCAGTTCTTC. Translating gives CAWSVPPSSYNEQFF. This chain links TRBV30 with TRBJ2-1; D is unclear. The CDR3 length is 15 residues. V was cut by 0 bases and J by 0 bases, with 9 bases left in between. CDR1 is GTSNPN, CDR2 SVGIG, per germline (reference sequence). The full variable domain, completed using reference TRBV30 and TRBJ2-1, is SQTIHQWPATLVQPVGSPLSLECTVEGTSNPNLYWYRQAAGRGLQLLFYSVGIGQISSEVPQNLSASRPQDRQFILSSKKLLLSDSGFYLCAWSVPPSSYNEQFFGPGTRLTVL.

This clone was picked up a small number of times. V and J are TRBV7-6 and TRBJ1-5; TRBD1 matches at 7 bases. This CDR3 spans 17 amino acids. Trimming removed 1 base from V and 8 bases from J; junction bases left unmatched: 14. CDR1 and CDR2 from the germline V gene are SGHVS and FNYEAQ. The CDR3: CASSLVSDRPSGKPQHF. CDR3 coding DNA: TGTGCCAGCAGCTTAGTATCGGACAGGCCGTCCGGTAAGCCCCAGCATTTT.

The chain uses TRBV7-3 and TRBJ2-7; the match to TRBD1 covers 9 bases. The CDR3 loop spans 15 amino acids. Germline V lookup: CDR1 SGHTA, CDR2 FQGTGA. V was pared by 2 bases and J by 3 bases, with 5 bases of the junction left unmatched. The chain's CDR3 is CASSLGDRALYEQYF. CDR3 DNA sequence: TGTGCCAGCAGCTTAGGGGACAGGGCCCTCTACGAGCAGTACTTC.

This clone has only a few counts. The chain couples TRBV2 to TRBJ2-7, with D perhaps TRBD1 (6 bases). Germline CDR1 reads SNHLY; CDR2 reads FYNNEI. Trimming stripped 2 bases from V and 7 bases from J, with 15 bases between. The CDR3 is 14 amino acids. CDR3 in DNA: TGTGCCAGCAGTGAAACGACAGGACTGGGGGAGCAGTACTTC. Its translation is CASSETTGLGEQYF.

In its sample, this clone was seen a few times. V is TRBV28 and J is TRBJ1-1, with 7 positions matching TRBD1. The CDR3 runs 15 residues. Germline V gene lookup returns CDR1 MDHEN and CDR2 SYDVKM. V lost 6 bases, J lost 8 bases, and 15 bases stayed unmatched. CDR3 coding DNA: TGTGCCAGCAGGAGAACAGGGGTTTCGCTCGGCGAAGCTTTCTTT. Its translation: CASRRTGVSLGEAFF.

This clone has just a few counts. V and J are TRBV2 and TRBJ2-5; 7 bases match TRBD2. Germline lookup yields CDR1 SNHLY and CDR2 FYNNEI. J lost 2 bases, V lost 4 bases, and 7 bases had no gene match. This CDR3 comprises 15 residues. The CDR3 protein is CASSGGGTRQETQYF. CDR3 sequence (DNA): TGTGCCAGCAGTGGGGGGGGGACTCGGCAAGAGACCCAGTACTTC.